Listed below are T cell receptor beta chains from one sample, sequenced in a study of blood T cells in healthy people across ages. TCRdb ran MiXCR on the 5' RACE reads and lists one entry per CDR3 protein. The data hold around 800,000 distinct CDR3 sequences, with around 45% observed a single time. The specimen was blood. The receptors derive from a man aged 55 to 70 in good health. Each CDR3 is given with its conserved first and last residue. Fields, in order: clone size, D gene, V gene, J gene, CDR3 protein, CDR3 DNA. D genes are given only for firm matches. Expanded clones are given a class, and other clones once, few, many or no size at all.

>few|NA|TRBV9|TRBJ2-1
CASSPSLVGPEQFF
TGTGCCAGCAGCCCGAGCCTCGTAGGCCCTGAGCAGTTCTTC
>few|NA|TRBV10-3|TRBJ1-1
CAISEPGWSTEAFF
TGTGCCATCAGTGAACCAGGGTGGAGCACTGAAGCTTTCTTT
>few|TRBD1|TRBV5-1|TRBJ1-4
CASWPGGRATNEKLFF
TGCGCCAGCTGGCCAGGGGGCCGAGCAACTAATGAAAAACTGTTTTTT
>once|NA|TRBV28|TRBJ1-6
CASRRRESSYNSPLHF
TGTGCCAGCAGACGACGGGAGAGCTCCTATAATTCACCCCTCCACTTT
>NA|NA|TRBV29-1|TRBJ2-7
CSVEYWRGLYNEQYF
TGCAGCGTTGAGTACTGGCGGGGGCTGTACAATGAGCAGTACTTC
>NA|NA|TRBV12-3/TRBV12-4|TRBJ2-7
CASSLGRTFSYNEQYF
TGTGCCAGCAGTTTAGGGCGGACCTTCTCCTACAATGAGCAGTACTTC
>NA|TRBD1|TRBV12-3/TRBV12-4|TRBJ1-2
CASSQGDPGYTF
TGTGCCAGCAGCCAGGGGGATCCTGGCTACACCTTC
>NA|TRBD2|TRBV11-2|TRBJ2-2
CASSQAGMNTGELFF
TGTGCCAGCAGCCAAGCGGGGATGAACACCGGGGAGCTGTTTTTT
>NA|TRBD1|TRBV7-6|TRBJ2-5
CASSLRGQGETQYF
TGTGCCAGCAGCTTGAGGGGACAGGGGGAGACCCAGTACTTC
>many|NA|TRBV12-3/TRBV12-4|TRBJ1-5
CASAPDAAGQPQHF
TGTGCCAGCGCCCCGGATGCCGCAGGACAGCCCCAGCATTTT
>few|TRBD1|TRBV24-1|TRBJ2-1
CATSDAGTGKHEQFF
TGTGCCACCAGTGATGCCGGGACAGGGAAGCATGAGCAGTTCTTC
>NA|NA|TRBV5-5|TRBJ1-2
CASSSWEGSYGYTF
TGTGCCAGCAGCTCCTGGGAGGGGAGCTATGGCTACACCTTC
>NA|TRBD1|TRBV12-5|TRBJ2-3
CASGSRDRGADTQYF
TGTGCTAGTGGTTCCCGGGACAGGGGAGCAGATACGCAGTATTTT
>few|NA|TRBV7-6|TRBJ2-6
CASSFGGGSGANVLTF
TGTGCCAGCAGCTTCGGCGGTGGCTCTGGGGCCAACGTCCTGACTTTC
>many|NA|TRBV29-1|TRBJ2-2
CSVERAGELFF
TGCAGCGTTGAAAGGGCCGGGGAGCTGTTTTTT
>NA|TRBD1|TRBV10-3|TRBJ2-5
CAISTGTGEGTQYF
TGTGCCATCAGTACCGGGACAGGGGAGGGGACCCAGTACTTC
>few|NA|TRBV11-2|TRBJ2-7
CASSLELGRLNEQYF
TGTGCCAGCAGCTTAGAGTTAGGGAGGCTTAACGAGCAGTACTTC
>NA|NA|TRBV6-1|TRBJ1-5
CASSDGRGRWGNQPQHF
TGTGCCAGCAGTGACGGCCGCGGACGGTGGGGCAATCAGCCCCAGCATTTT
>NA|TRBD2|TRBV4-3|TRBJ2-5
CASSQDPPPGREETQYF
TGCGCTAGCAGCCAAGATCCCCCTCCGGGGCGGGAGGAGACCCAGTACTTC
>few|NA|TRBV7-9|TRBJ2-7
CASSPRDALTYEQYF
TGTGCCAGCAGCCCCCGGGACGCGTTAACCTACGAGCAGTACTTC
>many|NA|TRBV28|TRBJ1-5
CASSITGLGNQPQHF
TGTGCCAGCAGTATAACAGGGTTGGGTAATCAGCCCCAGCATTTT
>NA|NA|TRBV27|TRBJ1-6
CASCLRGGNSPLHF
TGTGCCAGCTGTCTCAGGGGAGGCAATTCACCCCTCCACTTT
>NA|TRBD2|TRBV6-5|TRBJ2-3
CASSYRTSGGRNTQYF
TGTGCCAGCAGCTATAGGACTAGCGGGGGGAGGAATACGCAGTATTTT
>NA|TRBD1|TRBV10-3|TRBJ2-1
CAISFSDRANEQFF
TGTGCCATCAGTTTCTCCGACAGGGCGAATGAGCAGTTCTTC
>NA|NA|TRBV30|TRBJ2-7
CAWSRISQSHEQYF
TGTGCCTGGAGTCGGATTTCACAGAGTCACGAGCAGTACTTC
>few|TRBD1|TRBV29-1|TRBJ2-3
CSVPGTGPADTQYF
TGCAGCGTTCCCGGGACAGGGCCGGCAGATACGCAGTATTTT
>NA|NA|TRBV28|TRBJ2-1
CASSSWGQGIYNEQFF
TGTGCCAGCAGCTCTTGGGGGCAGGGCATCTACAATGAGCAGTTCTTC
>NA|NA|TRBV6-6|TRBJ1-6
CASSYSQSSPLHF
TGTGCCAGCAGTTACTCGCAGAGTTCACCCCTCCACTTT
>few|TRBD2|TRBV24-1|TRBJ2-3
CATHAGDGYTDTQYF
TGTGCCACCCATGCGGGGGACGGCTACACAGATACGCAGTATTTT
>NA|NA|TRBV13|TRBJ2-2
CANSLGTGELFF
TGTGCCAACAGCCTTGGGACCGGGGAGCTGTTTTTT
>many|NA|TRBV7-2|TRBJ2-1
CASSLAGASSYNEQFF
TGTGCCAGCAGCTTAGCGGGGGCGAGCTCCTACAATGAGCAGTTCTTC
>few|NA|TRBV27|TRBJ1-2
CASSSMGQDGYTF
TGTGCCAGCAGTTCGATGGGGCAGGACGGCTACACCTTC
>NA|TRBD2|TRBV29-1|TRBJ2-3
CSASTSASTDTQYF
TGCAGCGCTTCCACTAGCGCGAGCACAGATACGCAGTATTTT
>NA|TRBD1|TRBV10-3|TRBJ2-1
CAISNRGRMKEQFF
TGTGCCATCAGCAACAGGGGGAGGATGAAGGAGCAGTTCTTC
>few|TRBD2|TRBV27|TRBJ2-5
CASSLFGTSGEETQYF
TGTGCCAGCAGTTTATTCGGGACTAGCGGAGAAGAGACCCAGTACTTC
>NA|NA|TRBV6-2/TRBV6-3|TRBJ2-2
CASSPGAGRDTGELFF
TGTGCCAGCAGCCCCGGTGCGGGTCGGGACACCGGGGAGCTGTTTTTT
>NA|NA|TRBV20-1|TRBJ2-1
CSATPEYNEQFF
TGCAGTGCCACCCCGGAGTACAATGAGCAGTTCTTC
>NA|NA|TRBV5-1|TRBJ2-2
CASSKGDTGELFF
TGCGCCAGCAGCAAGGGGGACACCGGGGAGCTGTTTTTT
>many|NA|TRBV7-2|TRBJ2-5
CASSLRGLARGETQYF
TGTGCCAGCAGCCTTCGGGGCTTGGCACGGGGCGAGACCCAGTACTTC
>few|NA|TRBV30|TRBJ2-5
CAQGGIGGQYF
TGTGCCCAGGGGGGGATTGGAGGGCAGTACTTC
>many|NA|TRBV12-3/TRBV12-4|TRBJ2-6
CASSLEEGTGANVLTF
TGTGCCAGCAGTTTAGAGGAGGGAACTGGGGCCAACGTCCTGACTTTC
>few|NA|TRBV25-1|TRBJ1-6
CASSDSGLNNSPLHF
TGTGCCAGCAGTGACTCCGGACTGAATAATTCACCCCTCCACTTT
>NA|TRBD1|TRBV5-1|TRBJ2-7
CASSLAGAGGDEQYF
TGCGCCAGCAGCTTGGCCGGAGCAGGGGGCGACGAGCAGTACTTC
>NA|NA|TRBV2|TRBJ2-5
CASSYGPAIQETQYF
TGTGCCAGCAGTTACGGACCCGCTATACAAGAGACCCAGTACTTC
>many|NA|TRBV15|TRBJ2-7
CATSRDLRQFYEQYF
TGTGCCACCAGCAGAGATCTCCGACAGTTCTACGAGCAGTACTTC
>few|TRBD2|TRBV9|TRBJ2-7
CASSVAPSGEYEQYF
TGTGCCAGCAGCGTAGCACCTAGCGGGGAGTACGAGCAGTACTTC
>few|TRBD2|TRBV9|TRBJ2-3
CASSVASGGPDTQYF
TGTGCCAGCAGCGTAGCCAGCGGGGGCCCAGATACGCAGTATTTT
>NA|NA|TRBV7-2|TRBJ2-5
CASSLEWVGGSQYF
TGTGCCAGCAGCTTAGAATGGGTGGGTGGGAGCCAGTACTTC
>NA|TRBD1|TRBV7-2|TRBJ2-1
CASSKTGTANNEQFF
TGTGCCAGCAGCAAGACAGGGACAGCCAACAATGAGCAGTTCTTC
>NA|TRBD1|TRBV20-1|TRBJ2-7
CSASPDRDEQYF
TGCAGTGCTAGTCCGGACAGGGACGAGCAGTACTTC
>few|NA|TRBV29-1|TRBJ1-2
CSVAQGMGNYGYTF
TGCAGCGTTGCGCAGGGGATGGGTAACTATGGCTACACCTTC
>NA|NA|TRBV7-2|TRBJ2-2
CASSPGGRENTGELFF
TGTGCCAGCAGCCCCGGAGGCAGGGAGAACACCGGGGAGCTGTTTTTT